A selection of T cell receptor beta chains follows, all from one sample in a study of OX40 agonist ivuxolimab in advanced cancers. The repertoire was sequenced with immunoSEQ multiplex PCR; TCRdb's copy has only in-frame clones and lacks some. The sample includes tens of thousands of clones, around 86% of them seen just once. The sample consisted of CD4+ or CD8+ T cells sorted from blood, taken in a trial of the OX40 agonist ivuxolimab. The receptors were gathered from an adult with an advanced solid tumor such as melanoma, head and neck, liver or kidney cancer. CDR3s include the opening cysteine and the closing phenylalanine or tryptophan. D genes are given only for firm matches. The size of a clone is reported for some rows only, either as once, few or many, or as a class for expanded clones.

- | - | TRBJ1-5 | TRBV4-1 | TGCGCCAGCAGCCAAGAAGGCCTAGGAAGACAGGATCAGCCCCAGCATTTT | CASSQEGLGRQDQPQHF
- | - | TRBJ2-1 | TRBV15 | TGTGCCACCAGCAGAGAACAGGTATCCTACAATGAGCAGTTCTTC | CATSREQVSYNEQFF
- | TRBD2 | TRBJ2-1 | TRBV6-5 | TGTGCCAGCAGTTACGCTAGCGGGTATTACAATGAGCAGTTCTTC | CASSYASGYYNEQFF
- | - | TRBJ2-7 | TRBV28 | TGTGCCAGCAGTCCGGTCCCCTCTCTCTACGAGCAGTACTTC | CASSPVPSLYEQYF
- | - | TRBJ2-2 | TRBV7-2 | TGTGCCAGCAGCTTAGTCGGCAGGTTGAACACCGGGGAGCTGTTTTTT | CASSLVGRLNTGELFF
- | - | TRBJ2-5 | TRBV6-1 | TGTGCCAGCAGTGTAGGCAGCCAAGAGACCCAGTACTTC | CASSVGSQETQYF
- | - | TRBJ2-6 | TRBV10-3 | TGTGCCATCAGTGAGTCGCCCGGCTCTGGGGCCAACGTCCTGACTTTC | CAISESPGSGANVLTF
- | - | TRBJ2-3 | TRBV19 | TGTGCCAGCCGGAGGGGTAGGGAAGATACGCAGTATTTT | CASRRGREDTQYF
few | - | TRBJ1-2 | TRBV30 | TGTGCCTGGAGTAGCCAGACCGGAGGCTACACCTTC | CAWSSQTGGYTF
- | - | TRBJ2-2 | TRBV18 | TGTGCCAGCTCACCCTGGGTGTCTCCTAACACCGGGGAGCTGTTTTTT | CASSPWVSPNTGELFF
- | TRBD1 | TRBJ1-2 | TRBV10-3 | TGTGCCATCAGGGGACAGGGTCCGGATGGCTACACCTTC | CAIRGQGPDGYTF
- | - | TRBJ1-1 | TRBV21-1 | TGTGCCAGCAGCAAAGAGCCGTTCGCGGCGATGAACACTGAAGCTTTCTTT | CASSKEPFAAMNTEAFF
- | - | TRBJ2-2 | TRBV10-3 | TGTGCCATCAGTGCAATGCCAGGGGGGAGCGGGGAGCTGTTTTTT | CAISAMPGGSGELFF
- | TRBD1 | TRBJ2-5 | TRBV28 | TGTGCCAGCAGTTTAAGGACAGGGCCCCGGGAGACCCAGTACTTC | CASSLRTGPRETQYF
- | - | TRBJ1-3 | TRBV7-8 | TGTGCCAGCAGCTCACAGGGATCTGGAAACACCATATATTTT | CASSSQGSGNTIYF
- | TRBD2 | TRBJ2-7 | TRBV28 | TGTGCCAGCAGTTTATTCGGGACTAGTCGCTACGAGCAGTACTTC | CASSLFGTSRYEQYF
- | - | TRBJ2-5 | TRBV5-1 | TGCGCCAGCAGCTTAGGACAGGGAGGGGAGACCCAGTACTTC | CASSLGQGGETQYF
- | - | TRBJ2-2 | TRBV19 | TGTGCCAGTAGCACGGGAGAGGGGTCCGGGGAGCTGTTTTTT | CASSTGEGSGELFF
- | - | TRBJ2-1 | TRBV28 | TGTGCCAGCCTGGGGGACCCCGGCTACAATGAGCAGTTCTTC | CASLGDPGYNEQFF
once | - | TRBJ1-2 | TRBV19 | TGTGCCAGTAGTATACAGGGCGCTAACTATGGCTACACCTTC | CASSIQGANYGYTF
- | - | TRBJ2-3 | TRBV6-1 | TGTGCCAGCAGTGAGTCAGGAGATTATACAGATACGCAGTATTTT | CASSESGDYTDTQYF
- | TRBD2 | TRBJ2-1 | TRBV13 | TGTGCCAGCAGCCCAGACCTCGGGACTAGCGGGAGAGACTCCTACAATGAGCAGTTCTTC | CASSPDLGTSGRDSYNEQFF
- | - | TRBJ2-5 | TRBV9 | TGTGCCAGCAGCGTAGGCGGCAGTGGGAAAGAGACCCAGTACTTC | CASSVGGSGKETQYF
- | - | TRBJ2-5 | TRBV5-1 | TGCGCCAGCAGCTTCAGGGTGGGGGAGACCCAGTACTTC | CASSFRVGETQYF
- | TRBD1 | TRBJ2-7 | TRBV28 | TGTGCCAGCAGGCGACAGGGAGATTCCTACGAGCAGTACTTC | CASRRQGDSYEQYF
- | TRBD1 | TRBJ1-2 | TRBV6-1 | TGTGCCAGCAGGAGGGACAGGGCCTCTCTCTATGGCTACACCTTC | CASRRDRASLYGYTF
- | - | TRBJ1-1 | TRBV7-8 | TGTGCCAGCAGCTTTGAAGGCAGGGGATCGCGGACTGAAGCTTTCTTT | CASSFEGRGSRTEAFF
- | - | TRBJ2-7 | TRBV6-1 | TGTGCCAGCAGCTTGACAGGACAGGGAGGGGAGCAGTACTTC | CASSLTGQGGEQYF
- | - | TRBJ1-3 | TRBV5-1 | TGCGCCAGCAGCTTCGGCAGGGCTGGAAACACCATATATTTT | CASSFGRAGNTIYF
- | - | TRBJ2-3 | TRBV6-6 | TGTGCCAGCACCCAAGGGCCGGATACGCAGTATTTT | CASTQGPDTQYF
- | - | TRBJ2-7 | TRBV5-1 | TGCGCCAGCAGCTTGTTGGCTCGGGGGATAGGAGACGAGCAGTACTTC | CASSLLARGIGDEQYF
once | TRBD1 | TRBJ2-3 | TRBV25-1 | TGTGCCAGCAGTGAGCACGGGACAGGGGGCGGTTGGGCAGATACGCAGTATTTT | CASSEHGTGGGWADTQYF
- | - | TRBJ2-5 | TRBV4-2 | TGTGCCAGCAGCCCAGGGAACCCGGAGACCCAGTACTTC | CASSPGNPETQYF
- | - | TRBJ1-3 | TRBV11-2 | TGTGCCAGCAGCGTATCTGGAAACACCATATATTTT | CASSVSGNTIYF
- | - | TRBJ1-2 | TRBV27 | TGTGCCAGCAGCTACTCCTGGGGTAGTGGCTACACCTTC | CASSYSWGSGYTF
- | TRBD2 | TRBJ2-3 | TRBV7-6 | TGTGCCAGCAGCTTAAGAACTAGCGGCACAGATACGCAGTATTTT | CASSLRTSGTDTQYF
- | - | TRBJ2-3 | TRBV18 | TGTGCCAGCTCACGGTCTACAGATACGCAGTATTTT | CASSRSTDTQYF
- | TRBD2 | TRBJ2-1 | TRBV4-2 | TGTGCCAGCAGCCAAGGGACTAGCGGGGGGCAATCCTACAATGAGCAGTTCTTC | CASSQGTSGGQSYNEQFF
- | - | TRBJ2-6 | TRBV18 | TGTGCCAGCTCGCAACAGGGTTTAGGAACCTCTGGGGCCAACGTCCTGACTTTC | CASSQQGLGTSGANVLTF
- | TRBD1 | TRBJ1-1 | TRBV7-2 | TGTGCCAGCAGCTTAGAGGTCAGGGGGAGGACTGAAGCTTTCTTT | CASSLEVRGRTEAFF
- | - | TRBJ1-1 | TRBV11-3 | TGTGCCAGCAGCTTACTCCCTGGCACTGAAGCTTTCTTT | CASSLLPGTEAFF
- | TRBD2 | TRBJ2-1 | TRBV28 | TGTGCCAGCAGGGCGGGGACTAGCGTTAATGAGCAGTTCTTC | CASRAGTSVNEQFF
- | - | TRBJ2-2 | TRBV11-3 | TGTGCCAGCAGACGGGACCACGGGGAGCTGTTTTTT | CASRRDHGELFF
few | - | TRBJ2-2 | TRBV7-6 | TGTGCCAGCAGCTTGAGGGTGAGGACCGGGGAGCTGTTTTTT | CASSLRVRTGELFF
- | TRBD2 | TRBJ2-1 | TRBV7-3 | TGTGCCAGCAGCCCCCGCGGTGCTAGCGGGAGCCTTGAGCAGTTCTTC | CASSPRGASGSLEQFF
- | - | TRBJ2-7 | TRBV11-2 | TGTGCCAGCAGCTTTACGTTTGAGGGATCCGAGCAGTACTTC | CASSFTFEGSEQYF
few | TRBD2 | TRBJ2-7 | TRBV5-5 | TGTGCCAGCAGCCGAATAATCAATAGCGGGGCCCTCTCCTACGAGCAGTACTTC | CASSRIINSGALSYEQYF
- | - | TRBJ2-3 | TRBV11-2 | TGTGCCAGCACCCTAGGGCAAGAGGATACGCAGTATTTT | CASTLGQEDTQYF
- | TRBD2 | TRBJ2-5 | TRBV7-2 | TGTGCCAGCAGCTCGATAGCGGGTGTGGAGACCCAGTACTTC | CASSSIAGVETQYF
- | - | TRBJ1-2 | TRBV6-1 | TGTGCCAGCAGTGAAGCCTCGGCCAAGGGCTACACCTTC | CASSEASAKGYTF
- | TRBD1 | TRBJ1-2 | TRBV7-8 | TGTGCCAGCAGCTCCTCGGACAGGGGAGTTGGCTACACCTTC | CASSSSDRGVGYTF